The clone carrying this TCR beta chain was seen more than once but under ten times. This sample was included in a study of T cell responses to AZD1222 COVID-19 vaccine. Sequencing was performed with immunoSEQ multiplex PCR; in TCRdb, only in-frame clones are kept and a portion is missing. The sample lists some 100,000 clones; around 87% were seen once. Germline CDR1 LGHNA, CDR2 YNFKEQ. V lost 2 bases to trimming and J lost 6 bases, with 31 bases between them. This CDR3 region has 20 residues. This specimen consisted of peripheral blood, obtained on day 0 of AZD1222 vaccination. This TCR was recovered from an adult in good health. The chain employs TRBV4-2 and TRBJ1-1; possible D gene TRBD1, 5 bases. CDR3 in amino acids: CASSQRGRAGSIGVFAEAFF. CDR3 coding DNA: TGTGCCAGCAGCCAACGGGGCAGGGCAGGGTCAATTGGAGTATTTGCTGAAGCTTTCTTT.